This entry is about one TCR beta chain. These data originate in a study of blood T cell repertoires in COVID-19. TCRdb's table, derived via immunoSEQ multiplex PCR, lists solely in-frame clones and lacks some. The table includes 95,000 to 150,000 clones, roughly 84% detected once. The clonotype originates from a young woman who had recovered from COVID-19. The sample taken for sequencing was PBMCs or T cells enriched from blood (not recorded which).

The CDR3 here is CASSRQGNEQFF. CDR3 DNA: TGTGCCAGCAGCCGACAGGGCAATGAGCAGTTCTTC. This chain links TRBV5-8 with TRBJ2-1, with TRBD1 matching over 7 bases. Losses at the gene ends were 4 bases for V and 6 bases for J; bases not matched to a gene: 1. The CDR3 runs 12 residues. The V gene's germline CDR1 is SGHTS and CDR2 YDEGEE.